This is a list of T cell receptor beta chains from one sample in a study of blood T cell repertoires in COVID-19. The table came from immunoSEQ multiplex PCR; TCRdb's copy has only in-frame clones and leaves some out. The sample contains about 82,000 clones, about 80% of which appear only once. What was sequenced was peripheral blood. Every receptor here comes from a woman aged 40 to 50 with active or convalescent COVID-19. Each CDR3 is given with its conserved first and last residue. The D gene is left open where the match is weak. Only part of the rows carry a size: once, few, many, or a class if the clone is expanded.

TRBD1,TRBV12-5,TRBJ1-4,.,CASGLRGQGCFNEKLFF,TGTGCTAGTGGTTTGAGGGGGCAGGGGTGTTTTAATGAAAAACTGTTTTTT
TRBD2,TRBV5-1,TRBJ2-1,.,CASSTLAGVNYNEQFF,TGCGCCAGCAGCACTTTAGCGGGAGTGAATTACAATGAGCAGTTCTTC
.,TRBV6-6,TRBJ1-5,.,CASSYGTHQPQHF,TGTGCCAGCAGTTACGGGACACATCAGCCCCAGCATTTT
.,TRBV28,TRBJ2-4,.,CASSSGDSLNIQYF,TGTGCCAGCAGTTCGGGGGACTCGTTGAACATTCAGTACTTC
TRBD1,TRBV2,TRBJ2-2,few,CASSARGPNTGELFF,TGTGCCAGCAGTGCCAGGGGGCCGAACACCGGGGAGCTGTTTTTT
TRBD1,TRBV5-5,TRBJ1-1,.,CASSSPGTGGEEAFF,TGTGCCAGCAGCTCACCCGGGACAGGGGGCGAGGAAGCTTTCTTT
TRBD1,TRBV4-2,TRBJ1-5,.,CASSQSLGTGSHQPQHF,TGTGCCAGCAGCCAATCTCTAGGGACAGGGTCCCATCAGCCCCAGCATTTT
TRBD1,TRBV25-1,TRBJ1-2,.,CASSGFSDRAADGYTF,TGTGCCAGCAGTGGATTCTCGGACAGGGCGGCGGATGGCTACACCTTC
TRBD1,TRBV7-9,TRBJ2-3,.,CASSSRDRGEDTQYF,TGTGCCAGCAGCTCCCGGGACAGGGGGGAAGATACGCAGTATTTT
.,TRBV7-2,TRBJ2-5,.,CASSLVAGGGSYF,TGTGCCAGCAGCTTAGTTGCCGGGGGCGGGAGCTACTTC
.,TRBV10-3,TRBJ2-1,.,CAIKRLNEQFF,TGTGCCATCAAACGACTAAATGAGCAGTTCTTC
.,TRBV10-3,TRBJ1-1,.,CAISESIHISEAFF,TGTGCCATCAGTGAGTCGATTCACATATCTGAAGCTTTCTTT
.,TRBV5-1,TRBJ1-2,few,CASSNVQGNYGYTF,TGCGCCAGCAGCAATGTACAGGGAAACTATGGCTACACCTTC
.,TRBV6-5,TRBJ1-1,.,CASRTGFGTEAFF,TGTGCCAGCAGAACAGGGTTCGGCACTGAAGCTTTCTTT
.,TRBV28,TRBJ2-3,.,CASSRGSSGTDTQYF,TGTGCCAGCAGTAGAGGGTCGTCTGGGACAGATACGCAGTATTTT
.,TRBV4-2,TRBJ1-2,.,CASSQDSGYGYTF,TGTGCCAGCAGCCAAGATTCAGGGTATGGCTACACCTTC
TRBD1,TRBV6-4,TRBJ1-1,.,CASRSRGEHSEAFF,TGTGCCAGCAGGAGCAGGGGGGAACACTCTGAAGCTTTCTTT
.,TRBV7-9,TRBJ1-5,.,CASSLERGGLGPQHF,TGTGCCAGCAGCTTAGAGAGAGGGGGTTTGGGGCCCCAGCATTTT
.,TRBV10-3,TRBJ1-1,.,CATNSRATEAFF,TGTGCCACCAACTCACGAGCAACTGAAGCTTTCTTT